This TCR beta chain was recovered during a study of shared clonotypes between healthy human individuals. Study results and caveats: Across a handful of donors, naive CD4 shared around 5.4%, naive CD8 more than 3%, memory CD4 about 2.5%, memory CD8 around 0.42%. Depth was large, yet rarefaction showed that sorted-subset sequencing was incomplete. Generation probability values for non-shared clonotypes were lower than those for clonotypes shared by all four donors.

Germline V gene data show CDR1 as SEHNR and CDR2 as FQNEAQ (reference sequence). This CDR3 has 17 residues. V lost 5 bases, J lost 0 bases, and 18 bases lay in between. A remark on this clone: Its antigen is not known.

Produced via immunoSEQ multiplex PCR; TCRdb's table is partial and in-frame only. This repertoire shows about 2.1 million clones, 90% to 95% found once; its top ten account for around 1.7%. Positively selected for CCR7, the CD45RO-negative cells used as naive CD8 cells excluded terminally differentiated effector memory CD45RA+ cells. The clonotype comes from a man aged 18 to 30 in good health. Some clones in this sample may be carry-over from other donors' samples. The material sequenced was naive CD8+ T cells from PBMCs. The chain links TRBV7-9 to TRBJ2-3; TRBD1 might be the D (5 bases). This CDR3 reads CASSPRIRTLSTDTQYF. In DNA, the CDR3 is TGTGCCAGCAGCCCACGCATCAGGACACTCAGCACAGATACGCAGTATTTT.